The 27 T cell receptor beta chains reported below all come from one sample, sequenced in a study of tissue T cells after allogeneic stem cell transplantation. Indicated time point: mouse harvest day 7 after allogeneic transplant. Each mouse received 10^7 T-cell-depleted marrow cells plus 10^6 splenic CD5+ T cells by tail vein. Assay used: immunoSEQ multiplex PCR; TCRdb lists only in-frame clones, some missing. Of around 6,100 clones listed, 35% to 50% were seen once; the top ten hold around 2%. Sequenced: skin. The source is a female BALB/c mouse given C57BL/6 T cells with graft-versus-host disease after an allogeneic hematopoietic cell transplant.

This clone has a handful of counts. Gene names are the mouse ones. The CDR3 end lies 1 residue beyond the end of the read and is filled in from the germline J gene. V is TRBV13-2 and J is TRBJ2-2; 7 bases line up with TRBD1. Germline CDR1 and CDR2: NNHNN and SYGAGS (reference sequence). The CDR3 consists of 12 residues. V was clipped by 5 bases and J by 6 bases; unmatched bases: 1. The CDR3 bases that were read are TGTGCCAGCGGGACAGGGCCCGGGCAGCTCTAC. It codes for CASGTGPGQLY. The whole CDR3 is CASGTGPGQLYF.

A note on this clone: Mouse names are used for the genes. From the germline J gene comes the end of the CDR3, since the read stops 1 residue before it. This chain connects TRBV14 to TRBJ1-6; no clear D gene. TRBJ1-6 is sorted into the ORF group, with uncertain function. Germline V gene lookup returns CDR1 SGHDT and CDR2 FRDEAV. The V and J ends lost 5 bases and 0 bases respectively, with 3 bases between them. The CDR3 sequence is 13 residues long. The CDR3 DNA, read in part, is TGTGCCAGCAGGTATTCCTATAATTCGCCCCTCTAC. Translated: CASRYSYNSPLY. The whole CDR3 sequence reads CASRYSYNSPLYF.

Notes on this clone: Germline and genes here are mouse. The read stops 1 residue short of the end of the CDR3; the missing end is completed from the germline J gene. Other DNA sequences in this specimen translate into the identical CDR3. V and J are TRBV26 and TRBJ1-4, with D uncertain. Germline CDR1 reads KGHPV; CDR2 reads FQNQEV (reference sequence). The CDR3 totals 12 residues. Trimming left V 3 bases short and J 4 bases short, with 3 bases between. The CDR3 protein is CASSLSNERLFF. The sequenced part of the CDR3 DNA is TGTGCCAGCAGTCTCAGCAACGAAAGATTATTT. Full variable domain (missing parts from reference TRBV26 and TRBJ1-4): NSKVIQTPRYLVKGQGQKAKMRCIPEKGHPVVFWYQQNKNNEFKFLINFQNQEVLQQIDMTEKRFSAECPSNSPCSLEIQSSEAGDSALYLCASSLSNERLFFGHGTKLSVL.

Comment on this clone: Genes and germline come from the mouse. CDR3 bases read: TGTGCCAGCAGCCCGGACAGATACTATGCTGAGCAGTTC. Translated: CASSPDRYYAEQF. The CDR3 in full is CASSPDRYYAEQFF. The chain joins TRBV3 to TRBJ2-1, with a weak D call TRBD1 (6 bases). The read terminates 1 residue before the CDR3 end, so the remaining end is supplied by the germline J gene. Germline CDR1 and CDR2: SNHLY and FYNGKV (reference sequence). The CDR3 extends over 14 amino acids. Trimming removed 5 bases from V and 2 bases from J, with 10 bases in between.

Comments on this clone: The gene symbols are mouse symbols. The DNA ends 1 residue before the CDR3 does, and the rest of the CDR3 is filled in from the germline J gene. The chain employs TRBV19 and TRBJ2-4; D unresolved. V lost 0 bases and J lost 0, with 5 bases in between. The CDR3 is made up of 14 amino acids. CDR1 FNHDT and CDR2 SITEND come from the germline V gene (reference sequence). CDR3 amino acids: CASSIVGSQNTLYF. The sequenced part of the CDR3 DNA is TGTGCCAGCAGTATAGTTGGTAGTCAAAACACCTTGTAC.

Of note for this clone: Mouse gene names and germline throughout. The read terminates 1 residue before the CDR3 end, so the remaining end is supplied by the germline J gene. V is TRBV24 and J is TRBJ2-2, with D tentatively TRBD1 (5 bases). The ends were cut back, 2 bases at V and 4 bases at J, with 8 bases in the middle. Germline V CDR1 and CDR2: KGHTA, FRNEEI. This CDR3 region has 14 residues. CDR3 in amino acids: CASSLRQSTGQLYF. Partial CDR3 DNA: TGTGCCAGCAGTCTGCGACAGTCCACCGGGCAGCTCTAC.

Of note for this clone: Here the gene names and germline are mouse. The CDR3 end lies 1 residue beyond the end of the read and is filled in from the germline J gene. The chain uses TRBV31 and TRBJ1-6; D perhaps matches TRBD1 (6 bases). TRBJ1-6 belongs to the ORF category, with a function that is uncertain. The V gene lost 0 bases and the J gene lost 7 bases, with 13 bases spanning the gap. Germline CDR1 reads GKSSPN; CDR2 reads SITVG. This CDR3 has 15 amino acids. Incomplete CDR3 DNA: TGTGCCTGGAGTCTAGCGGGGGCAGGGAATTCGCCCCTCTAC. It is translated as CAWSLAGAGNSPLY. The whole CDR3 is CAWSLAGAGNSPLYF.

This clone occurred a few times. Genes and germline come from the mouse. The read terminates 1 residue before the CDR3 end, so the remaining end is supplied by the germline J gene. Other DNA sequences within the sample encode an identical CDR3. This sequence joins TRBV26 and TRBJ1-1; no clear D. V lost 0 bases, J lost 0 bases, and 2 bases lay in between. This CDR3 region has 13 residues. Per the germline V gene, CDR1 is KGHPV and CDR2 is FQNQEV (reference sequence). The sequenced part of the CDR3 DNA is TGTGCCAGCAGTCTGTCGGCAAACACAGAAGTCTTC. Encoded protein: CASSLSANTEVF. The full CDR3 protein is CASSLSANTEVFF.

Comment on this clone: Gene names are the mouse ones. The CDR3 extends 1 residue past the end of the read, so its final part is completed from the germline J gene. The genes are TRBV13-3 and TRBJ2-5; either TRBD1 or TRBD2 may fit D (5 bases each). Trimming removed 3 bases at V and 6 bases at J, with 8 bases between. Germline V gives CDR1 NNHDY, CDR2 SYVADS. The CDR3 is made up of 12 amino acids. The CDR3 sequence: CASSGGYDTQYF. Partial CDR3 DNA: TGTGCCAGCAGTGGGGGGTACGACACCCAGTAC.

As regards this clone: Gene names and germline match the mouse. The read falls 1 residue short of the CDR3 end, and the missing part is taken from the germline J gene. The gene calls are TRBV2 and TRBJ2-3; tentatively, D is TRBD1 or TRBD2 (5 bases each). The V and J ends lost 1 base and 1 base respectively, with 9 bases between them. The CDR3 has 15 residues. Germline-derived CDR1 and CDR2 are LGHNA and YSYQKL. The CDR3 reads CASSQGGGGAETLYF. The CDR3 DNA, read in part, is TGTGCCAGCAGCCAAGGGGGCGGGGGTGCAGAAACGCTGTAT.

Details on this clone: Gene names refer to mouse genes. The read gets to within 1 residue of the CDR3 end, and the germline J gene fills in the rest. The rearrangement links TRBV26 to TRBJ2-4; D remains ambiguous. Trimming stripped 3 bases from V and 2 bases from J, with 6 bases between. This CDR3 contains 13 residues. Germline-derived CDR1 and CDR2 are KGHPV and FQNQEV (reference sequence). CDR3 DNA (partial): TGTGCCAGCAGTCTACAAAATCAAAACACCTTGTAC. It encodes CASSLQNQNTLY. The full CDR3 protein is CASSLQNQNTLYF.

This clone has a single count. The genes and germline here are from mouse. The covered CDR3 bases are TGTGCCAGCAGCTCCCCGGGGGGGAACACCTTGTAC. Translation gives CASSSPGGNTLY. The complete CDR3 protein is CASSSPGGNTLYF. The chain has TRBV3 and TRBJ2-4, with TRBD2 matching 7 bases. The read finishes 1 residue shy of the CDR3 end, and the germline J gene is used to complete it. The CDR3 consists of 13 residues. Trimming cost V 4 bases and J 6 bases; bases outside gene matches: 4. Germline V gives CDR1 SNHLY, CDR2 FYNGKV (reference sequence).

To note about this clone: Gene labels here are mouse ones. Coverage ceases 1 residue before the CDR3 finishes, and the germline J gene fills in the end. The chain carries TRBV26 and TRBJ1-2; D perhaps matches TRBD1 (5 bases). The CDR3 is 13 residues long. Trimming pared 6 bases from V and 4 bases from J, leaving 12 bases between. In germline, CDR1 is KGHPV, CDR2 FQNQEV (reference sequence). CDR3 DNA (partial): TGTGCCAGCAGCCTAGACAGCCCCTCCGACTACACC. It encodes CASSLDSPSDYT. In full, the CDR3 is CASSLDSPSDYTF.

This clone was observed a handful of times. Gene names denote mouse genes. Sequencing ends 1 residue short of the CDR3 end; the germline J gene provides the rest. The rearrangement joins TRBV3 to TRBJ2-3; 8 bases align to TRBD2. The CDR3 covers 14 residues. The ends lost 5 bases at V and 0 bases at J; junction bases unmatched: 1. The V gene's germline CDR1 is SNHLY and CDR2 FYNGKV (reference sequence). CDR3 bases read: TGTGCCAGCAGCCGACTGGGGAGTGCAGAAACGCTGTAT. As protein: CASSRLGSAETLY. The CDR3 reads in full as CASSRLGSAETLYF.

With respect to this clone: The genes and germline here are from mouse. The read falls 1 residue short of the CDR3 end, and the missing part is taken from the germline J gene. The chain combines TRBV15 with TRBJ2-1, with 9 nucleotides matching TRBD2. This CDR3 contains 14 residues. V lost 4 bases to trimming and J lost 2 bases; unmatched junction nucleotides: 0. The V gene's germline CDR1 is SGHND and CDR2 FRSKSL. Partial CDR3 DNA: TGTGCCAGCAGTTCTGGGGGGGACTATGCTGAGCAGTTC. Translated, it gives CASSSGGDYAEQF. From start to end, the CDR3 is CASSSGGDYAEQFF.

This clone is medium-sized by share. Mouse germline and gene names are used. The sequence runs out 1 residue before the end of the CDR3; the remainder is reconstructed from the germline J gene. J is TRBJ1-4 and V is TRBV13-3; D call uncertain. Per the germline V gene, CDR1 is NNHDY and CDR2 is SYVADS. The CDR3 has 15 amino acids. The V and J ends lost 3 bases and 3 bases respectively, with 12 bases between them. The part of the CDR3 DNA that was read is TGTGCCAGCAGTGGACGGGGAAGGCCCAACGAAAGATTATTT. It encodes CASSGRGRPNERLF. The whole CDR3 protein reads CASSGRGRPNERLFF.

A note on this clone: The gene names given are mouse names. The read finishes 1 residue shy of the CDR3 end, and the germline J gene is used to complete it. This rearrangement joins TRBV23 to TRBJ1-4; the table's D call TRBD1 went unverified against the DNA. The CDR3 has 14 residues. Germline V gene data show CDR1 as KGHTA and CDR2 as FQNQQP. CDR3 bases read: TGCTCCAGCAGCTCCGGGACAACCAACGAAAGATTATTT. Protein sequence: CSSSSGTTNERLF. The full CDR3 protein is CSSSSGTTNERLFF.

This clone is medium-sized in the sample. Genes here carry mouse names. The read terminates 1 residue before the CDR3 end, so the remaining end is supplied by the germline J gene. This chain joins TRBV5 and TRBJ2-1; TRBD1 or TRBD2 may be the D gene (5 bases each). The germline V gene encodes CDR1 LGHNA and CDR2 YNLKQL (reference sequence). V dropped 4 bases and J dropped 3 bases, with 7 bases sitting between them. This CDR3 region has 13 residues. The DNA read from the CDR3 is TGTGCCAGCAGCCGGGGGTCCTATGCTGAGCAGTTC. It encodes CASSRGSYAEQF. The CDR3 reads in full as CASSRGSYAEQFF.

The table lists this clone with a few counts. Gene names and germline refer to mouse. Partial CDR3 DNA: TGTGCCAGCAGTCTGTTCAGGGGGCCTGGAAATACGCTCTAT. Amino acid sequence: CASSLFRGPGNTLY. The entire CDR3 sequence reads CASSLFRGPGNTLYF. The chain recombines TRBV26 with TRBJ1-3, with 8 bases aligning to TRBD1. The read finishes 1 residue shy of the CDR3 end, and the germline J gene is used to complete it. The CDR3 runs to 15 residues. Germline loops: CDR1 KGHPV, CDR2 FQNQEV (reference sequence). V dropped 1 base and J dropped 2; count of bases not matched to a gene: 1. Together with reference TRBV26 and TRBJ1-3, the CDR3 gives the full variable domain: NSKVIQTPRYLVKGQGQKAKMRCIPEKGHPVVFWYQQNKNNEFKFLINFQNQEVLQQIDMTEKRFSAECPSNSPCSLEIQSSEAGDSALYLCASSLFRGPGNTLYFGEGSRLIVV.

As for this clone: Gene names are mouse gene names. The observed sequence ends 1 residue before the CDR3 terminus, with the missing tail filled in from the germline J gene. The V gene is TRBV15, the J gene TRBJ1-1; D possibly corresponds to TRBD1 (5 bases). The CDR3 is made up of 13 amino acids. Germline V CDR1 and CDR2: SGHND, FRSKSL. V shed 6 bases and J shed 1 base, with 9 bases lying between them. The CDR3 DNA, read in part, is TGTGCCAGCAGCCTCCAGGGGAACACAGAAGTCTTC. As protein: CASSLQGNTEVF. The CDR3 reads in full as CASSLQGNTEVFF. The whole variable domain, remainder taken from reference TRBV15 and TRBJ1-1, is DAGVTQTPRHEVAEKGQTIILKCEPVSGHNDLFWYRQTKIQGLELLSYFRSKSLMEDGGAFKDRFKAEMLNSSFSTLKIQPTEPKDSAVYLCASSLQGNTEVFFGKGTRLTVV.

This clone was picked up a small number of times. Mouse germline and gene names are used. The CDR3 bases that were read are TGTGCCAGCAGCCTCGACAGGGCCGCTGAGCAGTTC. It translates to CASSLDRAAEQF. The full CDR3 protein reads CASSLDRAAEQFF. This chain connects TRBV2 to TRBJ2-1; TRBD1 matches at 7 bases. The read terminates 1 residue ahead of where the CDR3 ends, so the germline J gene completes it. With V trimmed by 4 bases and J by 7 bases, 4 bases remained unmatched. CDR1 and CDR2 (germline): LGHNA, YSYQKL. CDR3 length equals 13 residues.

By share, this clone counts as large. The germline and genes are mouse ones. The CDR3 end falls 1 residue outside the read, so it is completed with the germline J gene. The chain carries TRBV14 and TRBJ2-1; 10 bases align to TRBD1. The V gene end was trimmed by 4 bases and the J gene end by 4 bases; junction bases not matched to a gene: 5. Per the germline V gene, CDR1 is SGHDT and CDR2 is FRDEAV. This CDR3 comprises 15 residues. CDR3 DNA (partial): TGTGCCAGCAGTCACCCGGGACAGGGGTATGCTGAGCAGTTC. It is translated as CASSHPGQGYAEQF. The complete CDR3 protein is CASSHPGQGYAEQFF.

In the case of this clone: Gene labels here are mouse ones. Read sequence stops 1 residue before the CDR3 end, and the germline J gene provides the missing end. The chain uses TRBV13-2 and TRBJ2-3, with a possible D match to TRBD1 (6 bases). V lost 6 bases, J lost 0 bases, and 17 bases lay in between. The CDR3 consists of 16 residues. CDR1 NNHNN and CDR2 SYGAGS come from the germline V gene (reference sequence). Here the CDR3 reads CASEEPGQNSAETLYF. The CDR3 bases that were read are TGTGCCAGCGAAGAACCGGGACAAAATAGTGCAGAAACGCTGTAT.

This clone has just a few counts. Each gene name is a mouse one. The CDR3 is cut off 1 residue early in the read; its end comes from the germline J gene. This chain uses TRBV20 with TRBJ1-3, with no clear D. Trimming shortened V by 1 base and J by 2 bases, and 9 bases separated the two germline ends. Per the germline V gene, CDR1 is GFQATS and CDR2 is STVNSAI. The CDR3 covers 14 residues. The CDR3 bases that were read are TGTGGTGCTAGGGGGAGAGACACTGGAAATACGCTCTAT. It is translated as CGARGRDTGNTLY. The whole CDR3 reads CGARGRDTGNTLYF. Variable domain in full (rest from reference TRBV20 and TRBJ1-3): GALVYQYPRRTICKSGTSMRMECQAVGFQATSVAWYRQSPQKTFELIALSTVNSAIKYEQNFTQEKFPISHPNLSFSSMTVLNAYLEDRGLYLCGARGRDTGNTLYFGEGSRLIVV.

A word on this clone: The genes and germline here are from mouse. The CDR3 end falls 1 residue outside the read, so it is completed with the germline J gene. The chain carries TRBV15 and TRBJ2-7, with TRBD1 matching over 11 bases. Germline assignment: CDR1 SGHND and CDR2 FRSKSL. The CDR3 is 13 amino acids. Unmatched junction bases numbered 3, after V lost 4 bases and J lost 7 bases. The covered CDR3 bases are TGTGCCAGCAGTTGGGACAGGGGGGGGGAACAGTAC. This encodes CASSWDRGGEQY. The full CDR3 is CASSWDRGGEQYF.

This clone has a handful of counts. These gene names are mouse names. The read stops 1 residue short of the end of the CDR3; the missing end is completed from the germline J gene. This sequence joins TRBV23 and TRBJ2-3; TRBD2 reflects the table's D call only, with no check against the DNA. The CDR3 consists of 15 residues. Germline V CDR1 and CDR2: KGHTA, FQNQQP. The part of the CDR3 DNA that was read is TGCTCCAGCAGTCCTACTGGGGGGGCGGCAGAAACGCTGTAT. Protein: CSSSPTGGAAETLY. In full, the CDR3 reads CSSSPTGGAAETLYF.

To note about this clone: Gene names and germline match the mouse. The read gets to within 1 residue of the CDR3 end, and the germline J gene fills in the rest. The chain links TRBV31 to TRBJ2-1; D unresolved. Trimming cost V 0 bases and J 6 bases, with 9 bases left between them. The CDR3 totals 13 residues. Germline V gives CDR1 GKSSPN, CDR2 SITVG. The CDR3 sequence is CAWSLGRIAEQFF. The covered CDR3 bases are TGTGCCTGGAGTCTAGGCAGGATTGCTGAGCAGTTC.